A selection of T cell receptor beta chains follows, all from one sample in a study of blood T cell repertoires in COVID-19. Libraries were prepared by immunoSEQ multiplex PCR; TCRdb keeps only in-frame clonotypes and omits some of them. The sample comprises approximately 380,000 clones, 91% of which are singletons, and more than 0.85% rests with the top ten. The sequencing input was PBMCs or T cells enriched from blood (not recorded which). Every receptor here comes from a woman in her thirties or forties who had been exposed to COVID-19. The conserved cysteine and the conserved F or W are not part of the CDR3 here. Each record gives: J gene, V gene, CDR3 protein.

J gene: TRBJ1-1
V gene: TRBV5-1
CDR3 protein: ASSHKPNTEAF

J gene: TRBJ1-1
V gene: TRBV5-1
CDR3 protein: ASSLAGNRAGTEAF

J gene: TRBJ1-3
V gene: TRBV6-5
CDR3 protein: ASQGAAGNTIY

J gene: TRBJ1-1
V gene: TRBV27
CDR3 protein: ASRNSLNTEAF

J gene: TRBJ1-2
V gene: TRBV3-1/TRBV3-2
CDR3 protein: ASSQDIRYT

J gene: TRBJ2-1
V gene: TRBV7-2
CDR3 protein: ASSSDRSTYNEQF

J gene: TRBJ2-7
V gene: TRBV12-3/TRBV12-4
CDR3 protein: ASRPSTVYEQY

J gene: TRBJ1-2
V gene: TRBV19
CDR3 protein: AARGGSYGYT

J gene: TRBJ2-3
V gene: TRBV11-2
CDR3 protein: ASSAGPDTQY

J gene: TRBJ1-1
V gene: TRBV6-5
CDR3 protein: ASSYGRGTEAF

J gene: TRBJ2-2
V gene: TRBV7-7
CDR3 protein: ASTEREGNTGELF

J gene: TRBJ1-1
V gene: TRBV5-1
CDR3 protein: ASSLDTGNTEAF

J gene: TRBJ1-4
V gene: TRBV12-5
CDR3 protein: ASGFGVNEKLF

J gene: TRBJ2-1
V gene: TRBV20-1
CDR3 protein: SYYSFNEQF

J gene: TRBJ1-1
V gene: TRBV25-1
CDR3 protein: ASSPGQGRSTEAF

J gene: TRBJ2-7
V gene: TRBV7-9
CDR3 protein: ASSSSRTYEQY

J gene: TRBJ2-2
V gene: TRBV9
CDR3 protein: ASSPPGQGDTGELF

J gene: TRBJ1-5
V gene: TRBV7-3
CDR3 protein: ASSPRDRRNQPQH

J gene: TRBJ2-2
V gene: TRBV3-1/TRBV3-2
CDR3 protein: ASSPTGGMTGELF

J gene: TRBJ2-2
V gene: TRBV2
CDR3 protein: AIRTSGGAYTGELF

J gene: TRBJ2-7
V gene: TRBV6-5
CDR3 protein: ASSSLSYEQY

J gene: TRBJ1-5
V gene: TRBV2
CDR3 protein: ASSEAINRGNQPQH

J gene: TRBJ2-7
V gene: TRBV29-1
CDR3 protein: SVELGDTSSYEQY

J gene: TRBJ2-7
V gene: TRBV7-8
CDR3 protein: ASSSDRVSYEQY

J gene: TRBJ1-2
V gene: TRBV2
CDR3 protein: ASSESGVGYT

J gene: TRBJ1-1
V gene: TRBV5-6
CDR3 protein: ASSRRAGTTEAF

J gene: TRBJ1-2
V gene: TRBV2
CDR3 protein: ASSLRGGEGGGYT

J gene: TRBJ1-2
V gene: TRBV19
CDR3 protein: ASRSPGTGRYGYT

J gene: TRBJ1-2
V gene: TRBV18
CDR3 protein: ASSETGPRGYT

J gene: TRBJ1-1
V gene: TRBV5-6
CDR3 protein: ASSFFTGMNTEAF

J gene: TRBJ1-4
V gene: TRBV5-6
CDR3 protein: ASSLVSNEKLF

J gene: TRBJ2-1
V gene: TRBV5-5
CDR3 protein: ASSLAQTGGYNEQF

J gene: TRBJ2-3
V gene: TRBV7-2
CDR3 protein: ASSLYTDTQY

J gene: TRBJ1-2
V gene: TRBV5-1
CDR3 protein: ASSLAPGQKNYGYT

J gene: TRBJ1-6
V gene: TRBV5-6
CDR3 protein: ASRGRVGSSPLH

J gene: TRBJ2-3
V gene: TRBV7-2
CDR3 protein: ASSLGGGGVDTQY

J gene: TRBJ2-7
V gene: TRBV23-1
CDR3 protein: ASSRKTGAISSSYEQY

J gene: TRBJ2-1
V gene: TRBV7-6
CDR3 protein: ASSLEAAGGLLVNEQF

J gene: TRBJ2-7
V gene: TRBV5-5
CDR3 protein: ASSLQGGTYEQY

J gene: TRBJ1-6
V gene: TRBV5-1
CDR3 protein: ASSPGDVENSPLH

J gene: TRBJ1-2
V gene: TRBV5-1
CDR3 protein: ASSGKTGGRGTVN

J gene: TRBJ2-2
V gene: TRBV2
CDR3 protein: ASKGTSGTGELF

J gene: TRBJ1-3
V gene: TRBV5-6
CDR3 protein: ASSFGRPRGGNTIY

J gene: TRBJ1-2
V gene: TRBV30
CDR3 protein: ACARISRLNYGYT

J gene: TRBJ2-3
V gene: TRBV11-2
CDR3 protein: ASSLSSGGSYTQY

J gene: TRBJ2-4
V gene: TRBV5-1
CDR3 protein: ASSLSAGGKNIQY

J gene: TRBJ1-1
V gene: TRBV30
CDR3 protein: AWRRDRGSEAF

J gene: TRBJ2-5
V gene: TRBV27
CDR3 protein: ASSLNSGKGEETQY

J gene: TRBJ1-4
V gene: TRBV6-6
CDR3 protein: ASRPIQTEKLF

J gene: TRBJ1-1
V gene: TRBV2
CDR3 protein: ASTGQLMNTEAF

J gene: TRBJ1-5
V gene: TRBV19
CDR3 protein: ASKLLEVNQPQH

J gene: TRBJ2-5
V gene: TRBV6-5
CDR3 protein: ASSSPGLPGTQY

J gene: TRBJ2-5
V gene: TRBV6-5
CDR3 protein: ASRSGSRETQY

J gene: TRBJ1-1
V gene: TRBV5-1
CDR3 protein: ASSGILTGVYTEAF

J gene: TRBJ2-2
V gene: TRBV7-3
CDR3 protein: ASSQQGYTGELF

J gene: TRBJ1-1
V gene: TRBV11-3
CDR3 protein: ASSLQTGVNTEAF